These T cell receptor beta chains were read from a single sample in a study of regulatory T cells in long-lasting Graves disease. TCRdb reprocessed the multiplex PCR reads via MiXCR and lists one record per CDR3 protein. The table records under 450,000 distinct CDR3 sequences, 12% of them present only once. This sample also appeared in a second study, on T cells in Graves' hyperthyroidism and ophthalmopathy.

The sample in question was peripheral blood mononuclear cells (PBMCs), obtained at new diagnosis, from a patient treated with antithyroid drugs. Receptors originate from a woman younger than 30 with Graves disease. The conserved cysteine and the conserved F or W are not part of the CDR3 here. Fields, in order: J gene, V gene, CDR3 protein.

TRBJ2-1	TRBV20-1	SAGRRGDEQF
TRBJ2-1	TRBV6-2/TRBV6-3	ASSYVPSSNEQF
TRBJ2-2	TRBV20-1	SARWTGANTGELF
TRBJ2-1	TRBV5-1	ASSLLGLAPTYNEQF
TRBJ2-7	TRBV7-2	ASSPGGGLAGPLEQY
TRBJ1-1	TRBV12-3/TRBV12-4	ASRRLDGSEAF
TRBJ2-7	TRBV20-1	SASLFGQKYYEQY
TRBJ1-1	TRBV11-1	ASSFRFPWTEAF
TRBJ1-4	TRBV7-2	ASSLGAGLGEKLF
TRBJ2-7	TRBV6-2/TRBV6-3	ASNKGRAGYEQY
TRBJ2-7	TRBV28	ASSLTGVYEQY
TRBJ2-3	TRBV24-1	ATSDGGQAGTDTQY
TRBJ2-7	TRBV27	ASSLSEGWTYEQY
TRBJ2-6	TRBV27	ASSTGGSGANVLT
TRBJ2-3	TRBV20-1	SARDGTRSKLTDTQY
TRBJ1-1	TRBV28	ASTGGTVDTEAF
TRBJ1-1	TRBV20-1	SARAVENTEAF
TRBJ2-1	TRBV29-1	GARGTIHEQF
TRBJ1-1	TRBV4-3	ASSQAATGTEAF
TRBJ1-1	TRBV7-9	ASSSSRGFTEAF
TRBJ1-1	TRBV20-1	SARERTEEAF
TRBJ1-1	TRBV29-1	SVITVTEAF
TRBJ2-2	TRBV6-2/TRBV6-3	ASSADRSTGELF
TRBJ1-1	TRBV7-2	ASRTNTERTMEAF
TRBJ2-6	TRBV29-1	SVVEDPGANVLT
TRBJ2-1	TRBV15	ATSSPWGSSYNEQF
TRBJ2-1	TRBV20-1	SYTGGGPYNEQF
TRBJ1-2	TRBV7-8	ASSLAGGFGYT
TRBJ1-3	TRBV6-1	ASTNRDRDRNTIY
TRBJ1-1	TRBV7-8	ASSLVSGGGNTEAF
TRBJ2-1	TRBV7-9	ASSGDEQF
TRBJ1-1	TRBV20-1	SAMGHSNTEAF
TRBJ1-2	TRBV30	AWSVWTFGGYT
TRBJ2-1	TRBV7-9	ASSLTPHLVRQGEQF
TRBJ2-1	TRBV7-2	ASSPVGREPEYNEQF
TRBJ2-1	TRBV19	ASSIAGYDNEQF
TRBJ2-5	TRBV7-2	ASSPGLAYGTQY
TRBJ2-1	TRBV7-2	ASSWRAGGGEQF
TRBJ1-1	TRBV3-1	ASSQGGIMNTEAF
TRBJ2-5	TRBV7-6	ASSLPPSGVETQY
TRBJ1-2	TRBV20-1	SATLLGGNYGYT
TRBJ1-2	TRBV7-2	ASSPDRAYGYT
TRBJ2-5	TRBV20-1	SVPGWKETQY
TRBJ2-2	TRBV2	ASSETEILTNTGELF
TRBJ2-3	TRBV20-1	SARDYRAILTDTQY
TRBJ2-7	TRBV28	ASKTGTNSYEQY
TRBJ1-5	TRBV30	AWSYRVRGPQH
TRBJ2-1	TRBV29-1	SVVGLVARSYNEQF
TRBJ1-1	TRBV14	ASSQVHLPGVTEAF
TRBJ1-2	TRBV28	ASSFRARYT
TRBJ2-1	TRBV5-1	ASKSTVSYNEQF
TRBJ1-2	TRBV6-2/TRBV6-3	ASSRRPVTNYGYT
TRBJ1-2	TRBV7-2	ASSSIPGNGA